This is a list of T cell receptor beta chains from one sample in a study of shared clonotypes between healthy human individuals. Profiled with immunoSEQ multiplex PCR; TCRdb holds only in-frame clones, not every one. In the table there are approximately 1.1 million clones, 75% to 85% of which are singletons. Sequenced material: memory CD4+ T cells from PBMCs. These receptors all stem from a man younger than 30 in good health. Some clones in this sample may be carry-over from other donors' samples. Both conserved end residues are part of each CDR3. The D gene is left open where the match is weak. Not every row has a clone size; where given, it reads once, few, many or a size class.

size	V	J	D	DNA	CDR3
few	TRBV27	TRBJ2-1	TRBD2	TGTGCCAGCAGCTCCACAGGCTGGGCTAGCGGGCGTCCCGGTGAGCAGTTCTTC	CASSSTGWASGRPGEQFF
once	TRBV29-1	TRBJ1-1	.	TGCAGCGTTGAAGTTCGCGGGACCGGGACTGAAGCTTTCTTT	CSVEVRGTGTEAFF
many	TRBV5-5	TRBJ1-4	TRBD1	TGTGCCAGCAGCCTAAGGACAGGGGCGGAAGAAAAACTGTTTTTT	CASSLRTGAEEKLFF
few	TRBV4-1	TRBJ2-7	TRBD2	TGCGCCAGCAGCCAAGATTCGACTAGCGGGTTCTACGAGCAGTACTTC	CASSQDSTSGFYEQYF
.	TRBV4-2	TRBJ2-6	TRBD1	TGTGCCAGCAGCCAAGACGGGACAGGGAATTTTAATGGGGCCAACGTCCTGACTTTC	CASSQDGTGNFNGANVLTF
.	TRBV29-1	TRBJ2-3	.	TGCAGCGGGAGGGACACTATCACAGATACGCAGTATTTT	CSGRDTITDTQYF
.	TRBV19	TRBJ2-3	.	TGTGCCAGTAGTCCTAGCGCTAGCACAGATACGCAGTATTTT	CASSPSASTDTQYF
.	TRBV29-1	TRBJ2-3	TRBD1	TGCAGCGTTGGGGGGACAGGGAAGGGAGATACGCAGTATTTT	CSVGGTGKGDTQYF
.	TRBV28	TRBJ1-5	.	TGTGCCAGCAGTTTTTATGAGGGAGGGATGACTCAGCCCCAGCATTTT	CASSFYEGGMTQPQHF
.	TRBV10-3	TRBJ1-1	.	TGTGCCATCAGTCCAGGAACTGAAGCTTTCTTT	CAISPGTEAFF
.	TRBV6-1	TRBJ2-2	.	TGTGCCAGCAGTGAACCGGCGGTCAGTGCCGGGGAGCTGTTTTTT	CASSEPAVSAGELFF
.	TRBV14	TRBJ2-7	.	TGTGCCAGCAGCCTATGGGGGAGCACCTACGAGCAGTACTTC	CASSLWGSTYEQYF
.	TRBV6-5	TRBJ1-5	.	TGTGCCAGCAAGAGCGAGCCCCAGCATTTT	CASKSEPQHF
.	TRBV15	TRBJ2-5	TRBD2	TGTGCCACCAGCAGAGATCGGGGGTGGACTAGAGAGACCCAGTACTTC	CATSRDRGWTRETQYF
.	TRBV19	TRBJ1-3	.	TGTGCCAGTAGTATTACCGGGACGACGTCTGGAAACACCATATATTTT	CASSITGTTSGNTIYF
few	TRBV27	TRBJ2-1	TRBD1	TGTGCCAGCAGTCTATTCAGGGGGCGCGTTGAGCAGTTCTTC	CASSLFRGRVEQFF
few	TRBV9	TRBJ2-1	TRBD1	TGTGCCAGCAGCGAGAGTAGGACAGGGAGCTCCTACAATGAGCAGTTCTTC	CASSESRTGSSYNEQFF
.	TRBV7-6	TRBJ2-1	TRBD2	TGTGCCAGCAGCCGCGGGACTAGCGGAAATGAGCAGTTCTTC	CASSRGTSGNEQFF
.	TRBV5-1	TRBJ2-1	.	TGCGCCAGCAGCCCCGGGCCCTTATGGGAGCAGTTCTTC	CASSPGPLWEQFF
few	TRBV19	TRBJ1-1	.	TGTGCCAGTAGCCTTGGACACTACACTGAAGCTTTCTTT	CASSLGHYTEAFF
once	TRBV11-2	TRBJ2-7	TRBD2	TGTGCCAGCGGCCGGGACTACACCTACGAGCAGTACTTC	CASGRDYTYEQYF
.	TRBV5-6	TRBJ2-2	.	TGTGCCAGCAGCTTCAGGGGAGAGTACACCGGGGAGCTGTTTTTT	CASSFRGEYTGELFF
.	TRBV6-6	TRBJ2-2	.	TGTGCCAGCAGTTATGGTGACACCGGGGAGCTGTTTTTT	CASSYGDTGELFF
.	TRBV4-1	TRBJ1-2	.	TGCGCCAGCAGCCATCCTGGAACCTTAGGAGGGACCACTTCTTCAAACTATGGCTACACCTTC	CASSHPGTLGGTTSSNYGYTF
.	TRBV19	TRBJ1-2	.	TGTGCCAGTACCCCGGGAGGGGCCAACTATGGCTACACCTTC	CASTPGGANYGYTF
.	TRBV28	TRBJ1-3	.	TGTGCCAGCAGTTCGTACATGGGCTCTGGAAACACCATATATTTT	CASSSYMGSGNTIYF
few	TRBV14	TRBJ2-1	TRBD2	TGTGCCAGCAGCCAAGAGGGGCGACTAGCGGGGACTTACAATGAGCAGTTCTTC	CASSQEGRLAGTYNEQFF
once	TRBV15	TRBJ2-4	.	TGTGCCACCAGCATGCGAGGGTCGGGTTTTGGTTCCAAAAACATTCAGTACTTC	CATSMRGSGFGSKNIQYF
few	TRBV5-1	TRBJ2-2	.	TGCGCCAGCAGCTTGTCTGGCTCTAACACCGGGGAGCTGTTTTTT	CASSLSGSNTGELFF
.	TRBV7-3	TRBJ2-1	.	TGTGCCAGCAGCTCCCGGACCGGGGGTGAGCAGTTCTTC	CASSSRTGGEQFF
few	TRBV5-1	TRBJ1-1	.	TGCGCCAGCAGCTTGGAATCTATAGGCGCTGAAGCTTTCTTT	CASSLESIGAEAFF
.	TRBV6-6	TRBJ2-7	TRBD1	TGTGCCAGCAGCTTCTGGACAGGGAGCGAGCAGTACTTC	CASSFWTGSEQYF
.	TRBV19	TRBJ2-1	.	TGTGCCAGTAGTATCCCAGGGGCCGTCTACAATGAGCAGTTCTTC	CASSIPGAVYNEQFF
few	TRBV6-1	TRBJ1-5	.	TGTGCCAGCAGTGCAGGAGTAGATAGCAATCAGCCCCAGCATTTT	CASSAGVDSNQPQHF